These 24 T cell receptor beta chains were all obtained from the same sample, sequenced in a study of blood T cell repertoires in COVID-19 (dated by TCRdb to about 2020). Library generation was performed with the immunoSEQ multiplex PCR assay. TCRdb stores this immuneACCESS table with in-frame sequences only. Part of the clones is absent; in the studies checked, under half of the shortfall reflects unresolved V genes, and no reason is known for the rest. The sample records some 170,000 clones, around 80% of which are singletons. The biggest ten clones account for approximately 18% of the sample. The specimen sequenced was peripheral blood. The origin of the receptors is a woman aged 80 or over with acute or convalescent COVID-19.

V usage is TRBV27 and J usage is TRBJ2-7, with TRBD2 matching 8 bases. The CDR3 covers 14 residues. V shed 2 bases and J 6 bases; nucleotides not matched to a gene: 6. Germline V gives CDR1 MNHEY, CDR2 SMNVEV (reference sequence). The CDR3 is CASSLMRGVSEQYF. The CDR3 DNA follows: TGTGCCAGCAGTTTAATGCGGGGGGTCAGCGAGCAGTACTTC.

The DNA for the CDR3 is TGCGCCAGCAGCTTGGGAACAGGATTTTATGGCTACACCTTC. Translation: CASSLGTGFYGYTF. This chain joins TRBV5-1 and TRBJ1-2, with D possibly matching TRBD1 (5 bases). There are 14 residues in the CDR3. V was trimmed by 0 bases and J by 5 bases, leaving 11 bases between them. Per the germline V gene, CDR1 is SGHRS and CDR2 is YFSETQ.

The chain joins TRBV4-2 to TRBJ2-3, with 9 positions matching TRBD2. Germline trimming cut 1 base from V and 2 bases from J; bases unmatched to any gene: 4. The germline gives CDR1 LGHNA, CDR2 YNFKEQ. This CDR3 is built from 16 residues. The CDR3 bases are TGTGCCAGCAGCCAAGTCCCTAGCGGGGCCACAGATACGCAGTATTTT. It encodes CASSQVPSGATDTQYF.

This chain connects TRBV27 to TRBJ1-2; D may be TRBD1 (5 bases). The CDR3 length is 14 residues. With 4 bases removed from V and 2 bases from J, the gap between germline ends came to 11 bases. Germline V lookup: CDR1 MNHEY, CDR2 SMNVEV (reference sequence). As DNA, the CDR3 is TGTGCCAGCAGTTACCGGGGGACCAACTATGGCTACACCTTC. Protein sequence: CASSYRGTNYGYTF.

The chain is built from TRBV19 and TRBJ1-2, with 10 bases that match TRBD1. The CDR3 has 15 residues. Germline CDR1 LNHDA, CDR2 SQIVND (reference sequence). The ends lost 8 bases at V and 4 bases at J; junction bases unmatched: 10. The CDR3 here is CASEVGTGELYGYTF. CDR3 nucleotides: TGTGCCAGTGAAGTCGGGACAGGGGAGCTCTATGGCTACACCTTC.

The rearrangement links TRBV11-2 to TRBJ2-1; TRBD2 aligns across 11 bases. Germline-derived CDR1 and CDR2 are SGHAT and FQNNGV. The J segment lost 5 bases and the V segment lost 5 bases, leaving 2 bases of the junction unmatched. The CDR3 has 14 residues. The CDR3 DNA sequence: TGTGCCAGCAGCCGGGGACTAGCGGACAATGAGCAGTTCTTC. Its protein is CASSRGLADNEQFF.

This chain joins TRBV10-1 and TRBJ2-7; 12 bases line up with TRBD2. Germline assignment: CDR1 WNHNN and CDR2 SYGVQD (reference sequence). J lost 4 bases, V lost 8 bases, and 9 bases had no gene match. The CDR3 contains 15 residues. As DNA, the CDR3 is TGCGCCAGCTCGACTAGCGGGGGCCCGAGATACGAGCAGTACTTC. Protein product: CASSTSGGPRYEQYF.

The genes are TRBV6-1 and TRBJ1-5, with no clear D. V lost 1 base and J lost 2, with 6 bases in between. Germline CDR1 is MNHNS and CDR2 is SASEGT. This CDR3 region has 14 residues. As DNA, the CDR3 is TGTGCCAGCAGTGAAGGGGGAGGCAATCAGCCCCAGCATTTT. Encoded protein: CASSEGGGNQPQHF.

This chain joins TRBV19 and TRBJ2-7, with 10 bases matching TRBD2. Trimming took 5 bases from V and 7 from J; bases not matched to a gene: 11. This CDR3 region has 15 residues. Looked up from germline, CDR1 is LNHDA and CDR2 is SQIVND (reference sequence). CDR3 sequence reads: CASSPRRVAGGEQYF. The DNA for the CDR3 is TGTGCCAGTAGTCCTCGCCGCGTAGCGGGAGGTGAGCAGTACTTC.

The genes are TRBV7-9 and TRBJ2-5; TRBD2 agrees at 7 bases. Per the germline V gene, CDR1 is SEHNR and CDR2 is FQNEAQ (reference sequence). The junction had 6 bases not matched to a gene; V was cut back by 4 bases and J by 1 base. The CDR3 sequence is 15 residues long. The CDR3 DNA reads TGTGCCAGCAGCTCCTATCTAGCGGCCCAAGAGACCCAGTACTTC. It yields the protein CASSSYLAAQETQYF.

There are a few counts of this clone. The CDR3, as DNA: TGTGCCTGGAGGACACAGGGGAACTATGGCTACACCTTC. Protein: CAWRTQGNYGYTF. V is TRBV30 and J is TRBJ1-2, with 7 bases lining up with TRBD1. CDR3 length: 13 amino acids. With V trimmed by 3 bases and J by 2 bases, 3 bases remained unmatched. CDR1 and CDR2 (germline): GTSNPN, SVGIG (reference sequence).

This rearrangement joins TRBV4-1 to TRBJ1-2; perhaps TRBD1 as D (6 bases). Between the trimmed V and J ends, which lost 0 bases and 4 bases, there was a span of 18 bases. There are 17 residues in the CDR3. The V gene's germline CDR1 is MGHRA and CDR2 YSYEKL. In DNA, the CDR3 is TGCGCCAGCAGCCAAGAACCATGGGGCAGGGGATCCTATGGCTACACCTTC. Its translation is CASSQEPWGRGSYGYTF.

This clone has only a few counts. The CDR3 bases are TGCAGCGCCGGGGGGACAGGGGGCCGATGGGAAAAACTGTTTTTT. It encodes CSAGGTGGRWEKLFF. This rearrangement joins TRBV29-1 to TRBJ1-4; 12 bases are shared with TRBD1. The CDR3 is made up of 15 amino acids. After removal of 7 bases from V and 8 bases from J, the junction contained 11 bases not matched to a gene. Germline CDR1 and CDR2: SQVTM and ANQGSEA.

The CDR3 here is CASSQRDRVSLPNEKLFF. The CDR3 DNA reads as TGCGCCAGCAGCCAACGGGACAGGGTTAGTCTACCTAATGAAAAACTGTTTTTT. The J gene is TRBJ1-4, the V gene TRBV4-1, with 9 bases lining up with TRBD1. The CDR3 has 18 residues. Germline V lookup: CDR1 MGHRA, CDR2 YSYEKL. Trimming cost V 2 bases and J 3 bases; bases outside gene matches: 10.

V gene TRBV28 combines with J gene TRBJ1-2; the match to TRBD1 covers 7 bases. Per the germline V gene, CDR1 is MDHEN and CDR2 is SYDVKM. The V gene end was trimmed by 3 bases and the J gene end by 8 bases; junction bases not matched to a gene: 12. The CDR3 covers 15 residues. CDR3 sequence: CASSLGRGRGNGYTF. The CDR3 nucleotides are TGTGCCAGCAGTTTGGGCCGCGGCAGGGGGAACGGCTACACCTTC.

The rearrangement uses TRBV2 and TRBJ2-3, with a possible D match to TRBD2 (6 bases). V was shortened by 7 bases and J by 5 bases, with 13 bases between the two germline ends. This CDR3 has 13 amino acids. Germline V gene lookup returns CDR1 SNHLY and CDR2 FYNNEI. The CDR3 DNA reads TGTGCCAGCAATACCGGAGGGGTAGATACGCAGTATTTT. Translated, it gives CASNTGGVDTQYF.

The rearrangement links TRBV6-5 to TRBJ2-7, with 13 bases identical to TRBD2. This CDR3 spans 16 amino acids. Germline lookup yields CDR1 MNHEY and CDR2 SVGAGI. The ends lost 4 bases at V and 6 bases at J; junction bases unmatched: 9. CDR3: CASSFRTSGRKVEQYF. The CDR3 DNA sequence: TGTGCCAGCAGTTTTCGGACTAGCGGGAGAAAGGTCGAGCAGTACTTC.

The CDR3 DNA follows: TGTGCCAGCAGCCCCCGTGCTAGCGGTAACACCGGGGAGCTGTTTTTT. Protein: CASSPRASGNTGELFF. The V call is TRBV9, the J call TRBJ2-2; 7 nucleotides line up with TRBD2. Germline lookup yields CDR1 SGDLS and CDR2 YYNGEE. The CDR3 covers 16 residues. Trimming removed 4 bases from V and 2 bases from J; junction bases left unmatched: 8.

This clone was found once. The rearrangement links TRBV6-1 to TRBJ2-2; a weak D match, TRBD1 (6 bases). The CDR3 extends over 16 amino acids. Germline V CDR1 and CDR2: MNHNS, SASEGT. V lost 2 bases, J lost 5 bases, and 15 bases lay in between. The CDR3, as DNA: TGTGCCAGCAGTGAATTAGTACAGGGTCCTACCGGGGAGCTGTTTTTT. Translating gives CASSELVQGPTGELFF.

The chain employs TRBV3-1 (or the pseudogene TRBV3-2) and TRBJ2-7; 8 bases map to TRBD1. V shed 8 bases and J 7 bases; nucleotides not matched to a gene: 19. The CDR3 runs 16 residues. Germline lookup yields CDR1 LGHDT and CDR2 YNNKEL (reference sequence). CDR3 residues: CASRKTGDLKGVEQYF. The CDR3 nucleotides read TGTGCCAGCCGGAAGACAGGGGATTTAAAGGGTGTGGAGCAGTACTTC.

V and J are TRBV6-4 and TRBJ1-5; D is possibly TRBD1 (5 bases). The V gene's germline CDR1 is MRHNA and CDR2 SNTAGT. This CDR3 comprises 15 residues. V gave up 3 bases and J gave up 6 bases, with 15 bases separating them. In DNA, the CDR3 is TGTGCCAGCAGTGAGGAGGGGCCCGTGACTCAGCCCCAGCATTTT. Translating gives CASSEEGPVTQPQHF.

The CDR3 is CASSVAPGVEETQYF. DNA for the CDR3: TGTGCCAGCAGCGTAGCTCCGGGGGTGGAAGAGACCCAGTACTTC. The chain couples TRBV9 to TRBJ2-5, with D possibly being TRBD2 (6 bases). The CDR3 covers 15 residues. Germline V lookup: CDR1 SGDLS, CDR2 YYNGEE. The V end was cut by 0 bases, the J end by 3 bases, with 12 bases between.

V and J are TRBV6-5 and TRBJ2-7, with 9 bases that match TRBD1. Germline CDR1 and CDR2: MNHEY and SVGAGI. This CDR3 has 15 amino acids. Losses at the gene ends were 6 bases for V and 1 base for J; bases not matched to a gene: 7. For the CDR3, the DNA is TGTGCCAGCAGGGCCGCCGGGACAGGGTCCTACGAGCAGTACTTC. Translating it yields CASRAAGTGSYEQYF.

The chain joins TRBV4-2 to TRBJ1-2; the D is unclear. From germline, CDR1 is LGHNA and CDR2 YNFKEQ. The length of the CDR3 is 12 residues. V shed 1 base and J shed 6 bases, with 6 bases lying between them. CDR3 sequence: CASSQGRDGYTF. DNA of the CDR3: TGTGCCAGCAGCCAAGGGCGGGATGGCTACACCTTC.